The present T cell receptor (beta chain) was sequenced within a study of metastatic and nonmetastatic thyroid tumors. Across the whole study: Repertoire comparisons spanned blood and tumor or nodule tissue from malignant and benign thyroid patients. Study observations and caveats: Significantly higher TCR beta diversity was reportedly seen in malignant thyroid tumors than benign nodules, in blood and tumor.

All patients were untreated before thyroid surgery. Authors' data handling: Clinicopathological groups supplied CDR3 differences that were used to build a distant-metastasis classifier for papillary thyroid cancer. TCRdb reanalyzed the PCR reads with MiXCR. In this record, the V and J calls reflect TCRdb's handling and not the investigators' own analysis. This table holds fewer than 20,000 clones, less than 30% found once. The CDR3 has 16 residues. Per germline, CDR1 LGHNT and CDR2 FRNRAP. V was shortened by 0 bases and J by 0 bases, with 9 bases between the two germline ends. By share, this clone counts as medium-sized. Its antigen is unknown.

The sequencing input was tumor tissue. This chain joins TRBV12-5 and TRBJ2-1, with no clear D. The sequence derives from a male donor with papillary thyroid cancer or a benign thyroid nodule (not recorded which). Some clones in this sample may be carry-over from other donors' samples. The CDR3 reads CASGLVRQISYNEQFF. The CDR3 region has the DNA TGTGCTAGTGGTTTGGTACGGCAGATCTCCTACAATGAGCAGTTCTTC.